One sample yielded the 19 T cell receptor beta chains listed below, sequenced in a study of T cells after yellow fever vaccination. In TCRdb, the 5' RACE reads were re-called with MiXCR into one record per CDR3 protein. The sample shows 300,000 to 400,000 distinct CDR3 sequences, roughly 8.4% of them seen only once. The input for sequencing was PBMCs, taken roughly 46 days after the first yellow fever vaccination. These receptors all come from a man aged 18 to 35 who received the YFV17D yellow fever vaccine.

The chain couples TRBV19 to TRBJ2-7, with D tentatively TRBD2 (5 bases). CDR3 size: 14 residues. V lost 4 bases to trimming and J lost 7 bases, with 17 bases between them. Germline CDR1 and CDR2: LNHDA and SQIVND (reference sequence). CDR3 sequence reads: CASSTNQVTGEQYF. The CDR3 coding sequence is TGTGCCAGTAGTACAAACCAGGTTACGGGGGAGCAGTACTTC.

This clonotype was observed many times. The chain joins TRBV25-1 to TRBJ1-1; 10 bases agree with TRBD1. The germline gives CDR1 MGHDK, CDR2 SYGVNS. The J segment lost 4 bases and the V segment lost 4 bases, leaving 6 bases of the junction unmatched. The CDR3 has 15 residues. In DNA form, the CDR3 reads TGTGCCAGCAGTGGACAGGGGGCTTGGGGCACTGAAGCTTTCTTT. This translates into CASSGQGAWGTEAFF.

This clonotype was picked up many times. CDR3 sequence (DNA): TGCGCCAGCAGCTTGGTAACAGGGGGAGCAGATACGCAGTATTTT. Translating gives CASSLVTGGADTQYF. The chain recombines TRBV5-1 with TRBJ2-3; 8 bases match TRBD1. J was trimmed by 4 bases and V by 0 bases; bases with no gene match: 4. CDR1 and CDR2 (germline): SGHRS, YFSETQ. The CDR3 spans 15 residues.

This clonotype turned up a few times. This chain links TRBV7-8 with TRBJ2-7; TRBD1 matches 7 bases. Germline lookup yields CDR1 SGHVS and CDR2 FQNEAQ. The V gene end was trimmed by 5 bases and the J gene end by 6 bases; junction bases not matched to a gene: 13. The CDR3 contains 15 residues. CDR3 coding DNA: TGTGCCAGCAGCCCCTTAACGGGACAGCCACTCGAGCAGTACTTC. This sequence encodes CASSPLTGQPLEQYF.

This clonotype was recorded many times. CDR3 nucleotides: TGCGCCAGCAGCACACAAACACTCCGGACAGATACGCAGTATTTT. As protein: CASSTQTLRTDTQYF. The chain joins TRBV5-1 to TRBJ2-3; D is uncertain. V was clipped by 4 bases and J by 3 bases, with 15 bases between them. Per germline, CDR1 SGHRS and CDR2 YFSETQ. The CDR3 spans 15 residues.

This clonotype was counted between two and nine times. This chain uses TRBV7-2 with TRBJ1-5, with D perhaps matching TRBD1 (5 bases). Between the trimmed V and J ends, which lost 1 base and 4 bases, there was a span of 11 bases. CDR1 and CDR2 (germline): SGHTA, FQGNSA. The CDR3 spans 15 residues. The CDR3 nucleotides are TGTGCCAGCAGCTTAGAAGCGACAGTAAATCAGCCCCAGCATTTT. Translation gives CASSLEATVNQPQHF.

The chain combines TRBV6-5 with TRBJ1-6, with no clear D. The CDR3 runs 14 residues. Trimming pared 0 bases from V and 9 bases from J, leaving 9 bases between. The germline gives CDR1 MNHEY, CDR2 SVGAGI. The CDR3 spells CASSYSTGFSPLHF. The DNA for the CDR3 is TGTGCCAGCAGTTACTCGACGGGGTTTTCACCCCTCCACTTT.

As DNA, the CDR3 is TGTGCCAGCAGCGTAGGACAGGGGAGTTCACCCCTCCACTTT. It encodes CASSVGQGSSPLHF. The chain joins TRBV7-9 to TRBJ1-6; TRBD1 aligns across 9 bases. Germline V gene sequence: CDR1 SEHNR, CDR2 FQNEAQ (reference sequence). V dropped 5 bases and J dropped 9; count of bases not matched to a gene: 5. The length of the CDR3 is 14 residues. The full variable domain, completed using reference TRBV7-9 and TRBJ1-6, is DTGVSQNPRHKITKRGQNVTFRCDPISEHNRLYWYRQTLGQGPEFLTYFQNEAQLEKSRLLSDRFSAERPKGSFSTLEIQRTEQGDSAMYLCASSVGQGSSPLHFGNGTRLTVT.

This clonotype came up many times. V and J are TRBV27 and TRBJ1-6; TRBD1 might be the D (5 bases). The CDR3 sequence is 16 residues long. In germline, CDR1 is MNHEY, CDR2 SMNVEV (reference sequence). Trimming pared 0 bases from V and 4 bases from J, leaving 10 bases between. The CDR3 is CASSLSPGWYNSPLHF. DNA for the CDR3: TGTGCCAGCAGTTTATCCCCAGGGTGGTATAATTCACCCCTCCACTTT.

This clonotype appeared many times. The chain has TRBV11-1 and TRBJ1-2; D uncertain. Germline loops: CDR1 SGHAT, CDR2 FQDESV (reference sequence). The CDR3 has 18 amino acids. Trimming removed 5 bases at V and 0 bases at J, with 22 bases between. CDR3 sequence (DNA): TGTGCCAGCAGCCCATCGGGCTTTAAACACAGAGCTAACTATGGCTACACCTTC. This sequence encodes CASSPSGFKHRANYGYTF.

This chain uses TRBV29-1 with TRBJ2-5; no clear D gene. CDR1 is SQVTM and CDR2 is ANQGSEA in the germline V gene. V lost 4 bases and J lost 7, with 13 bases in between. CDR3 length: 12 amino acids. The CDR3 DNA is TGCAGCGTTGTGGCGGTTTTGGGGACCCAGTACTTC. This translates into CSVVAVLGTQYF.

The V and J genes are TRBV6-6 and TRBJ2-7; D perhaps matches TRBD2 (6 bases). The CDR3 is 13 residues long. V lost 6 bases to trimming and J lost 5 bases, with 14 bases between them. The germline V gene encodes CDR1 MNHNY and CDR2 SVGAGI (reference sequence). The CDR3 loop is CASRETSVNEQYV. As DNA, the CDR3 is TGTGCCAGCAGGGAGACTAGTGTAAACGAGCAGTACGTC.

This clonotype was counted ten times or more. This chain uses TRBV4-1 with TRBJ2-1; no clear D. The V and J ends lost 1 base and 2 bases respectively, with 12 bases between them. In germline, CDR1 is MGHRA, CDR2 YSYEKL. The CDR3 runs to 16 residues. This CDR3 is CASSQVDLITYNEQFF. CDR3 DNA sequence: TGCGCCAGCAGCCAAGTGGACCTGATAACCTACAATGAGCAGTTCTTC.

The chain has TRBV29-1 and TRBJ1-4; possible D gene TRBD1, 6 bases. Trimming left V 4 bases short and J 0 bases short, with 9 bases between. The CDR3 covers 14 residues. Per germline, CDR1 SQVTM and CDR2 ANQGSEA. The CDR3 reads CSVGGATTNEKLFF. CDR3 in DNA: TGCAGCGTTGGGGGGGCAACAACTAATGAAAAACTGTTTTTT.

The rearrangement joins TRBV7-8 to TRBJ1-2, with 7 bases that match TRBD1. V lost 5 bases and J lost 4; bases outside the gene matches: 10. The CDR3 sequence is 15 residues long. The germline CDR1 and CDR2 sequences are SGHVS and FQNEAQ. This CDR3 reads CASSPGQARSYGYTF. The CDR3 DNA follows: TGTGCCAGCAGCCCCGGACAGGCGAGAAGCTATGGCTACACCTTC.

This clonotype was found many times. This sequence joins TRBV7-9 and TRBJ2-4, with D uncertain. The CDR3 spans 14 residues. V lost 1 base and J lost 3, with 7 bases in between. Germline lookup yields CDR1 SEHNR and CDR2 FQNEAQ (reference sequence). CDR3 sequence reads: CASSLGIGKNIQYF. The DNA for the CDR3 is TGTGCCAGCAGCTTAGGAATAGGCAAAAACATTCAGTACTTC.

The chain is built from TRBV5-1 and TRBJ1-4; 8 nucleotides line up with TRBD1. CDR3 length: 14 amino acids. J lost 8 bases, V lost 2 bases, and 5 bases had no gene match. Looked up from germline, CDR1 is SGHRS and CDR2 is YFSETQ. The CDR3 here is CASSLGTGMEKLFF. Written as DNA, the CDR3 is TGCGCCAGCAGCTTAGGGACAGGAATGGAAAAACTGTTTTTT.

There are a few counts of this clonotype. This rearrangement joins TRBV20-1 to TRBJ1-2; possibly TRBD1 for D (5 bases). The CDR3 runs 13 residues. Between the trimmed V and J ends, which lost 5 bases and 2 bases, there was a span of 12 bases. The germline CDR1 and CDR2 sequences are DFQATT and SNEGSKA (reference sequence). The CDR3 sequence: CSADWRGNYGYTF. In DNA, the CDR3 is TGCAGTGCTGATTGGCGGGGGAACTATGGCTACACCTTC.

This clonotype was observed a handful of times. V gene TRBV7-2 combines with J gene TRBJ2-2; D is uncertain. The CDR3 extends over 14 amino acids. Germline CDR1 and CDR2: SGHTA and FQGNSA. Trimming took 10 bases from V and 1 from J, leaving 13 bases between them. CDR3 DNA sequence: TGTGCCACCCTAGGCCCGGGGAACACCGGGGAGCTGTTTTTT. This gives the protein CATLGPGNTGELFF.